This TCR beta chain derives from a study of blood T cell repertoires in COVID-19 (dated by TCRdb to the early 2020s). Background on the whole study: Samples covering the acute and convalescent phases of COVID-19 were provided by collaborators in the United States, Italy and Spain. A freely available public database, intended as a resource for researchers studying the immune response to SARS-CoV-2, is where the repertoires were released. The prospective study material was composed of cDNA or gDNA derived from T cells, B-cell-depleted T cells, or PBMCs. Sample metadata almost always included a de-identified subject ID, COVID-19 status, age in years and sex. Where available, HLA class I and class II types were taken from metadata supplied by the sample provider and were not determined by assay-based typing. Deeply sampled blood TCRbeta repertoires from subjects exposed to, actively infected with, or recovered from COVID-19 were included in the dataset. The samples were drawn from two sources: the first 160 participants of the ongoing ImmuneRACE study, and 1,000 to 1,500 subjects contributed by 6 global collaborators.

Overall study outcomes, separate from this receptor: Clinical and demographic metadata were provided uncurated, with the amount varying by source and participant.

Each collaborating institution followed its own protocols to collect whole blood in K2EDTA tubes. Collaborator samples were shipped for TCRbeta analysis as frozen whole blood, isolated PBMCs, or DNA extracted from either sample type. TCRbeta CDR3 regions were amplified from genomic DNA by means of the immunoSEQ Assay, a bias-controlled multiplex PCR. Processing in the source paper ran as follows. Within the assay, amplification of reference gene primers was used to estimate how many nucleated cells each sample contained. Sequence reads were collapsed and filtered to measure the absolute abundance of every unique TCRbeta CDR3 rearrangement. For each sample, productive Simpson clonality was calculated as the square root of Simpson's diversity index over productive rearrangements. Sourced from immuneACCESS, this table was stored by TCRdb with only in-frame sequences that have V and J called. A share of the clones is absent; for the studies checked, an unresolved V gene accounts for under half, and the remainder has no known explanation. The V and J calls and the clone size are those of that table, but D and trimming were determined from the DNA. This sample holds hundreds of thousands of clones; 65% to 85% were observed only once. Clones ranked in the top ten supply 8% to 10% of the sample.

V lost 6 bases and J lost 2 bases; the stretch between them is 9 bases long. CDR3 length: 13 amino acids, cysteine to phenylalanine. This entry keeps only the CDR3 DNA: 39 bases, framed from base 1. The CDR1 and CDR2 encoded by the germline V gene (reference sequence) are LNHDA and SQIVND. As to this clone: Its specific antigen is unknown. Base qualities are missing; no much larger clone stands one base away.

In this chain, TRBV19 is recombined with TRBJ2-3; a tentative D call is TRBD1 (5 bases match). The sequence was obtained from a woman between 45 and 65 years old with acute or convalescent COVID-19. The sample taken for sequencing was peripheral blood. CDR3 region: CASSDSPTDTQYF. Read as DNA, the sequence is TGTGCCAGTAGCGACAGCCCCACAGATACGCAGTATTTT.